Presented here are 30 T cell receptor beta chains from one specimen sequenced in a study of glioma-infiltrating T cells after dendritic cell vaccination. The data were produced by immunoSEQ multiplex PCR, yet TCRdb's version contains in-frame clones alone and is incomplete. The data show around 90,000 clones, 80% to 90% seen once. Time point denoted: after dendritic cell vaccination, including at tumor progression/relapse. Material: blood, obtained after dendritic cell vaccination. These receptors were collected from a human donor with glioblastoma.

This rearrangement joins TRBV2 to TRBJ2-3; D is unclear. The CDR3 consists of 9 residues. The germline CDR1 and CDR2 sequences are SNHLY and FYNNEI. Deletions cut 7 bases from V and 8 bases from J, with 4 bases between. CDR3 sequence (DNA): TGTGCCAGCAAAGCTACGCAGTATTTT. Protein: CASKATQYF. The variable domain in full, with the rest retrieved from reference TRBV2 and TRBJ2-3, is EPEVTQTPSHQVTQMGQEVILRCVPISNHLYFYWYRQILGQKVEFLVSFYNNEISEKSEIFDDQFSVERPDGSNFTLKIRSTKLEDSAMYFCASKATQYFGPGTRLTVL.

CDR3 loop: CASSPGGTGAYEQYV. In nucleotides, the CDR3 is TGTGCCAGCTCACCAGGGGGGACAGGGGCCTACGAGCAGTACGTC. This chain connects TRBV18 to TRBJ2-7; 10 positions agree with TRBD1. Germline CDR1 and CDR2: KGHSH and LQKENI. V shed 2 bases, J shed 2 bases, and the junction held 3 bases outside the gene matches. This CDR3 is built from 15 residues.

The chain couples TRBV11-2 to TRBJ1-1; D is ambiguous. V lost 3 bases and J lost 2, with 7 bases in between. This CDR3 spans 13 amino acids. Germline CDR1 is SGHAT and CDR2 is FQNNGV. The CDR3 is CASSFQINTEAFF. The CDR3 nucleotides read TGTGCCAGCAGCTTCCAGATTAACACTGAAGCTTTCTTT. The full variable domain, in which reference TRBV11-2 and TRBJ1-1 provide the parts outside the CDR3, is EAGVAQSPRYKIIEKRQSVAFWCNPISGHATLYWYQQILGQGPKLLIQFQNNGVVDDSQLPKDRFSAERLKGVDSTLKIQPAKLEDSAVYLCASSFQINTEAFFGQGTRLTVV.

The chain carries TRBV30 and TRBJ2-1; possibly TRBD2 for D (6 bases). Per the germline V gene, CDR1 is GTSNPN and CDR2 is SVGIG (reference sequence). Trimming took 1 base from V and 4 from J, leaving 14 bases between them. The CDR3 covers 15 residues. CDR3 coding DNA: TGTGCCTGGAGTGCCCTTAGCGGCCTATACAATGAGCAGTTCTTC. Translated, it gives CAWSALSGLYNEQFF.

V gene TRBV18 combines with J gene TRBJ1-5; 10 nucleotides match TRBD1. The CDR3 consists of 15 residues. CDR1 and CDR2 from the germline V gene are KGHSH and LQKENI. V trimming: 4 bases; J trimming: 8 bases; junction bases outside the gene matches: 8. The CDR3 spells CASSLGQGVTEPQHF. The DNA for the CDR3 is TGTGCCAGCTCACTTGGACAGGGGGTCACGGAGCCCCAGCATTTT.

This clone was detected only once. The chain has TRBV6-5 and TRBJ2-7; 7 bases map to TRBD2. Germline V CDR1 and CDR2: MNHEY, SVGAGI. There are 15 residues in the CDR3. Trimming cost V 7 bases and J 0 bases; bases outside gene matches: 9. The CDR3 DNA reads TGTGCCAGCAACCCCGGGCCTAGCGGCTCCTACGAGCAGTACTTC. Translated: CASNPGPSGSYEQYF.

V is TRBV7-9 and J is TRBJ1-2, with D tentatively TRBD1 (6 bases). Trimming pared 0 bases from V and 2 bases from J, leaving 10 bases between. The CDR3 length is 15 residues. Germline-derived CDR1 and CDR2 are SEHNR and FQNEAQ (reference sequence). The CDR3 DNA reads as TGTGCCAGCAGCTTAGCGGCCACAGGGAACTATGGCTACACCTTC. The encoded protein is CASSLAATGNYGYTF.

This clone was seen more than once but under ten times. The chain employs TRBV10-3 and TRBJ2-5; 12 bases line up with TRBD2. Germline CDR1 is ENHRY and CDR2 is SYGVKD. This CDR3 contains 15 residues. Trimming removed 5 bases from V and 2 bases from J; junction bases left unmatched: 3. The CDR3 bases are TGTGCCATCAGTTCCGGACTAGCGGGGCAAGAGACCCAGTACTTC. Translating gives CAISSGLAGQETQYF.

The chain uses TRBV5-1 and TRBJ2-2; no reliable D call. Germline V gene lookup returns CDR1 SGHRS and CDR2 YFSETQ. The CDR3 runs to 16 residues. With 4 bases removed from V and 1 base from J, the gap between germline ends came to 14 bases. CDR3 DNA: TGCGCCAGCAGCCCTTACAGAAGCTGGAACACCGGGGAGCTGTTTTTT. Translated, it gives CASSPYRSWNTGELFF.

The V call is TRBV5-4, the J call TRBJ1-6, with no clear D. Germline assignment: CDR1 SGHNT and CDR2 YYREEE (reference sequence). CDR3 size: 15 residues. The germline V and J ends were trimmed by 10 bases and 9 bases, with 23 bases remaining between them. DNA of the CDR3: TGTGCCTCTCACGCCTCGACTTCGCAAATTTCACCCCTCCACTTT. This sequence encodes CASHASTSQISPLHF.

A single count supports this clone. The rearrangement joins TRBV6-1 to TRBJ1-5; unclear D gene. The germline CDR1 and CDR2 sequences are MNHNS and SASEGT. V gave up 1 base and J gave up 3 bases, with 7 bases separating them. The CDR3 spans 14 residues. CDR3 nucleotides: TGTGCCAGCAGTGAAGGGCAGTCCAATCAGCCCCAGCATTTT. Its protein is CASSEGQSNQPQHF.

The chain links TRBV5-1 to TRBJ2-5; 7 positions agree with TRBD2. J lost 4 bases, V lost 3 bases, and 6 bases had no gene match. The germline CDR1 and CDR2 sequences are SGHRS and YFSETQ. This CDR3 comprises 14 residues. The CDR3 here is CASSSGASGETQYF. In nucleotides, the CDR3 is TGCGCCAGCAGCTCCGGGGCTAGCGGAGAGACCCAGTACTTC.

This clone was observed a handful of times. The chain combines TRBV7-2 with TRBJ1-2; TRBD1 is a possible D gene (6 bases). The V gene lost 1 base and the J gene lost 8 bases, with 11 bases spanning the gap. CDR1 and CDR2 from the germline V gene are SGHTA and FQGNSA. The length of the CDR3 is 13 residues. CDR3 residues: CASSLDRVGGYTF. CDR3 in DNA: TGTGCCAGCAGCTTAGACAGGGTTGGCGGCTACACCTTC.

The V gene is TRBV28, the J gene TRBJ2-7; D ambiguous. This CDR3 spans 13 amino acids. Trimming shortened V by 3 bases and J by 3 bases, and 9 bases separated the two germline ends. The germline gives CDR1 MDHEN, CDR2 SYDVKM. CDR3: CASSLTSNYEQYV. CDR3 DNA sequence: TGTGCCAGCAGTTTGACCAGCAACTACGAGCAGTACGTC.

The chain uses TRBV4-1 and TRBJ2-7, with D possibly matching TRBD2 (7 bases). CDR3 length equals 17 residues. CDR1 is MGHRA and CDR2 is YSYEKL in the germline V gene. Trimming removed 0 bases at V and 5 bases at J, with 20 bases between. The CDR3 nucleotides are TGCGCCAGCAGCCAAGAAGGTTTGGGGGGGCTTCGGAACGAGCAGTACTTC. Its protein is CASSQEGLGGLRNEQYF.

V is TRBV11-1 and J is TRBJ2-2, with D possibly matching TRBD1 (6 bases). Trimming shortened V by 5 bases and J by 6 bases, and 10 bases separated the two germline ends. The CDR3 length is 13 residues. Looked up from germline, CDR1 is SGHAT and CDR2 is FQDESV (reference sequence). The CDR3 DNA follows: TGTGCCAGCAGCCCCACAGGGTCCGGGGAGCTGTTTTTT. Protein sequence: CASSPTGSGELFF.

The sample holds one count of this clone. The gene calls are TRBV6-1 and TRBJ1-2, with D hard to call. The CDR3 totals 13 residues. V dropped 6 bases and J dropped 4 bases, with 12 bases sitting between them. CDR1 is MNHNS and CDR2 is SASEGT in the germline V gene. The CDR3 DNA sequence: TGTGCCAGCAGGGAGGGCGTTGGCTATGGCTACACCTTC. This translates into CASREGVGYGYTF.

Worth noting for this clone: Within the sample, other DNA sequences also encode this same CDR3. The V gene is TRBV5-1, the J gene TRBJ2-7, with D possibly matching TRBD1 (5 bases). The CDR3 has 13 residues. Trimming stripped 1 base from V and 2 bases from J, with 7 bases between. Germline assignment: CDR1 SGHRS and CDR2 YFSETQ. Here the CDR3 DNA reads TGCGCCAGCAGCTTGCAGGGAACCTACGAGCAGTACTTC. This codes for CASSLQGTYEQYF.

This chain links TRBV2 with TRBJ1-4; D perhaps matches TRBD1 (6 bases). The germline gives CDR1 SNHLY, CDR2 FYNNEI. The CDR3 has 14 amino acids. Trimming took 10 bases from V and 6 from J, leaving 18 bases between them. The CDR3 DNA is TGTGCCACCCACGAGGGGGGGGGCTATGAAAAACTGTTTTTT. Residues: CATHEGGGYEKLFF.

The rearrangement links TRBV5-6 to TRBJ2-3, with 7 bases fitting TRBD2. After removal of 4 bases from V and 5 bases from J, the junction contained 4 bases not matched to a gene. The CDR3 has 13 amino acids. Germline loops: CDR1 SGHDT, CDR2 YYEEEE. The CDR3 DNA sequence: TGTGCCAGCAGCGGGAGGGCCAAAGATACGCAGTATTTT. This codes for CASSGRAKDTQYF.

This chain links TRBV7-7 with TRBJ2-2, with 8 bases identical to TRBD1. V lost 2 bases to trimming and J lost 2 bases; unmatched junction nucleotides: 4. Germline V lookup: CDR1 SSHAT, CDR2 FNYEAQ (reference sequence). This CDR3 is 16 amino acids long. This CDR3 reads CASSLMGTGNTGELFF. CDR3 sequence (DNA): TGTGCCAGCAGCTTAATGGGGACAGGAAACACCGGGGAGCTGTTTTTT.

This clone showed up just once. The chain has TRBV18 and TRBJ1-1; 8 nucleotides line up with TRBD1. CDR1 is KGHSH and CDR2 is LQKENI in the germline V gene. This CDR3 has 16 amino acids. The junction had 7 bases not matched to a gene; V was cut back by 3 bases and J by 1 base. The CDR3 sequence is CASSPQQDRGNTEAFF. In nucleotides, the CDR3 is TGTGCCAGCTCACCTCAGCAAGACAGGGGGAACACTGAAGCTTTCTTT.

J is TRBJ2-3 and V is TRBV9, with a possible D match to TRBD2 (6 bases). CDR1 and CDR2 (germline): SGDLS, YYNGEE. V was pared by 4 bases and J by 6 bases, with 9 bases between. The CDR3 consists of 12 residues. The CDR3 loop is CASSPLADTQYF. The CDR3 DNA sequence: TGTGCCAGCAGCCCCCTAGCGGATACGCAGTATTTT.

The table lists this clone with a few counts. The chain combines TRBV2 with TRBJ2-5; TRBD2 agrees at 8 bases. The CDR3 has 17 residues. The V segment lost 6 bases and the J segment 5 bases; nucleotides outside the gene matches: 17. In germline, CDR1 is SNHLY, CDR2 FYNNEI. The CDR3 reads CASRVTSGGMGAETQYF. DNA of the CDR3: TGTGCCAGCAGAGTAACTAGCGGAGGGATGGGAGCGGAGACCCAGTACTTC.

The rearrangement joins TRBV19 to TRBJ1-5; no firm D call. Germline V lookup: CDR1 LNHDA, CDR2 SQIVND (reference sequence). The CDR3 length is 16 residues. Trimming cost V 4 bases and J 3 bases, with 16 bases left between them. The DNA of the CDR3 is TGTGCCAGTAGTACCCCCCGTAACAGCCTCAATCAGCCCCAGCATTTT. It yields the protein CASSTPRNSLNQPQHF.

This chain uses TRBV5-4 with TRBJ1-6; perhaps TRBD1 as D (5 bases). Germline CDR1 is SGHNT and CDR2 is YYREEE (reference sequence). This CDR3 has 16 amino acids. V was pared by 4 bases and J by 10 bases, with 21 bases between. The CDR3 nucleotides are TGTGCCAGCAGCAACGGGGGGGAGTTATCCCGCTCACCCCTCCACTTT. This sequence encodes CASSNGGELSRSPLHF. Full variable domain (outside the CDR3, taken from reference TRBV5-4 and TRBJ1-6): ETGVTQSPTHLIKTRGQQVTLRCSSQSGHNTVSWYQQALGQGPQFIFQYYREEENGRGNFPPRFSGLQFPNYSSELNVNALELDDSALYLCASSNGGELSRSPLHFGNGTRLTVT.

The CDR3 loop is CASSTRTSLAKNIQYF. DNA for the CDR3: TGTGCCAGCAGCACACGGACTAGCCTAGCCAAAAACATTCAGTACTTC. The rearrangement links TRBV7-9 to TRBJ2-4; 8 bases line up with TRBD2. Unmatched junction bases numbered 6, after V lost 5 bases and J lost 0 bases. CDR1 and CDR2 (germline): SEHNR, FQNEAQ (reference sequence). CDR3 length: 16 residues.

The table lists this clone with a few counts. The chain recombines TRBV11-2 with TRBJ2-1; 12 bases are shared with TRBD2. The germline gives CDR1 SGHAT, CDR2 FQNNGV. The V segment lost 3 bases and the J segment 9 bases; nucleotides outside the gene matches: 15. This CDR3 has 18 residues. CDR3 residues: CASSFRLAGVPQSGEQFF. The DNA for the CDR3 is TGTGCCAGCAGCTTCCGACTAGCGGGAGTTCCCCAATCGGGTGAGCAGTTCTTC.

CDR3 sequence (DNA): TGCAGCGTTGATAGTTCTAGTTTCCCAGAGACCCAGTACTTC. It yields the protein CSVDSSSFPETQYF. The chain employs TRBV29-1 and TRBJ2-5; D ambiguous. V was clipped by 3 bases and J by 4 bases, with 15 bases between them. Germline CDR1 reads SQVTM; CDR2 reads ANQGSEA. The length of the CDR3 is 14 residues.

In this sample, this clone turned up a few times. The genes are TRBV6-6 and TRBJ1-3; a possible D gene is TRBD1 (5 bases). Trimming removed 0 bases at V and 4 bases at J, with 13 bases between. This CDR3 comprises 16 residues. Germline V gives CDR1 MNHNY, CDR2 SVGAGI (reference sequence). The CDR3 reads CASSYSTARRGNTIYF. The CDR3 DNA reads TGTGCCAGCAGTTACTCGACAGCCCGACGGGGAAACACCATATATTTT.